A selection of T cell receptor beta chains follows, all from one sample in a study of blood T cell repertoires in COVID-19. Produced via immunoSEQ multiplex PCR; TCRdb's table is partial and in-frame only. Seen here are approximately 230,000 clones, around 90% observed once, and the top ten hold about 3%. The specimen sequenced was peripheral blood. These receptors all stem from a man in his late teens or twenties with active or convalescent COVID-19. The CDR3 runs from the conserved cysteine through the conserved F or W. The order of the fields is D gene, J gene, V gene, clone size, CDR3 DNA, CDR3 protein. D genes are given only for firm matches. Expanded clones are given a class, and other clones once, few, many or no size at all.

D: TRBD1
J: TRBJ2-7
V: TRBV9
size: -
DNA: TGTGCCAGCAGCGACCGGGACAGACCCTACGAGCAGTACTTC
CDR3: CASSDRDRPYEQYF

D: TRBD1
J: TRBJ2-7
V: TRBV7-2
size: -
DNA: TGTGCCAGCAGCTCCCGGGACAGTGTCTACGAGCAGTACTTC
CDR3: CASSSRDSVYEQYF

D: TRBD2
J: TRBJ2-1
V: TRBV18
size: -
DNA: TGTGCCAGCTCACCACTAGCGGGAGAAATCTACAATGAGCAGTTCTTC
CDR3: CASSPLAGEIYNEQFF

D: -
J: TRBJ2-3
V: TRBV7-9
size: -
DNA: TGTGCCAGCAGCGTACAGGGCGATACGCAGTATTTT
CDR3: CASSVQGDTQYF

D: -
J: TRBJ2-5
V: TRBV18
size: -
DNA: TGTGCCAGCTCACGGCCTGGGAGTTCGACACAAGAGACCCAGTACTTC
CDR3: CASSRPGSSTQETQYF

D: -
J: TRBJ2-5
V: TRBV11-3
size: -
DNA: TGTGCCAGCAGCTTATTCGGGGAAGAGACCCGGTACTTC
CDR3: CASSLFGEETRYF

D: TRBD1
J: TRBJ1-1
V: TRBV28
size: -
DNA: TGTGCCAGCAGTTTTGGACAGGCGAACACTGAAGCTTTCTTT
CDR3: CASSFGQANTEAFF

D: TRBD1
J: TRBJ1-1
V: TRBV4-1
size: once
DNA: TGCGCCAGCAGCCAAGACGGGACAGAGGGTGAAGCTTTCTTT
CDR3: CASSQDGTEGEAFF

D: TRBD2
J: TRBJ2-3
V: TRBV5-1
size: -
DNA: TGCGCCAGCAGCTTAGGGACTAGCGGGGGGCTATATACGCAGTATTTT
CDR3: CASSLGTSGGLYTQYF

D: -
J: TRBJ1-1
V: TRBV6-5
size: -
DNA: TGTGCCAGCAGTTACGGGGGCGCCTTACAAGCTTTCTTT
CDR3: CASSYGGALQAFF

D: -
J: TRBJ1-3
V: TRBV2
size: -
DNA: TGTGCCAGCGCCAAGGACAGCTCTGGAAACACCATATATTTT
CDR3: CASAKDSSGNTIYF

D: TRBD2
J: TRBJ2-7
V: TRBV27
size: -
DNA: TGTGCCAGCACCTCGGGGGGGCACGAGCAGTACTTC
CDR3: CASTSGGHEQYF

D: TRBD2
J: TRBJ2-7
V: TRBV4-3
size: -
DNA: TGCGCCAGCAGCCAAGAAGTTTTGGGGACACTAGCGGAATCCTACGAGCAGTACTTC
CDR3: CASSQEVLGTLAESYEQYF

D: TRBD1
J: TRBJ1-5
V: TRBV6-4
size: -
DNA: TGTGCCAGCAGTGACTCAGGGGGCAGGCAGCCCCAGCATTTT
CDR3: CASSDSGGRQPQHF

D: -
J: TRBJ1-1
V: TRBV29-1
size: once
DNA: TGCAGCGTTGCAGGAAATCAAGAGAACACTGAAGCTTTCTTT
CDR3: CSVAGNQENTEAFF

D: -
J: TRBJ1-1
V: TRBV7-6
size: -
DNA: TGTGCCAGCAGCTTTGGGGACATGAACACTGAAGCTTTCTTT
CDR3: CASSFGDMNTEAFF

D: TRBD1
J: TRBJ1-2
V: TRBV3-1/TRBV3-2
size: -
DNA: TGTGCCAGCAGCCAAAGACAGGGATATGGCTACACCTTC
CDR3: CASSQRQGYGYTF

D: -
J: TRBJ1-2
V: TRBV13
size: -
DNA: TGTGCCAGCAGCTTAGGCCAAATGGGTACAGATCTAAATGGCTACACCTTC
CDR3: CASSLGQMGTDLNGYTF

D: -
J: TRBJ2-3
V: TRBV6-5
size: -
DNA: TGTGCCAGCAGCCCGGGACTCACAGATACGCAGTATTTT
CDR3: CASSPGLTDTQYF

D: TRBD1
J: TRBJ1-3
V: TRBV25-1
size: once
DNA: TGTGCCAGCAGTGGGGACAGGGGGATGCTTGGAAACACCATATATTTT
CDR3: CASSGDRGMLGNTIYF

D: TRBD2
J: TRBJ2-5
V: TRBV7-2
size: -
DNA: TGTGCCAGCAGGCCTAGACTAGCGGGGGCAGAGACCCAGTACTTC
CDR3: CASRPRLAGAETQYF

D: -
J: TRBJ2-3
V: TRBV6-2/TRBV6-3
size: -
DNA: TGTGCCAGCAGCCTATTAACAGATACGCAGTATTTT
CDR3: CASSLLTDTQYF

D: -
J: TRBJ2-1
V: TRBV3-1/TRBV3-2
size: -
DNA: TGTGCCAGCAGCGCACAGGGTCTGCGAGCTAATGAGCAGTTCTTC
CDR3: CASSAQGLRANEQFF

D: -
J: TRBJ1-3
V: TRBV6-4
size: -
DNA: TGTGCCAGCAGTGACCCCCTCGGGTCCTGGGAGGGAAACACCATATATTTT
CDR3: CASSDPLGSWEGNTIYF

D: -
J: TRBJ1-3
V: TRBV11-2
size: -
DNA: TGTGCCAGCAGCTTAGGAGTCACCATAAACACCATATATTTT
CDR3: CASSLGVTINTIYF

D: -
J: TRBJ1-3
V: TRBV20-1
size: -
DNA: TGCAGTGCTAGTAGCGGTGGCGGAAACACCATATATTTT
CDR3: CSASSGGGNTIYF

D: TRBD1
J: TRBJ2-5
V: TRBV7-3
size: -
DNA: TGTGCCAGCAGCCCAACAGGGGGCGAAGAGACCCAGTACTTC
CDR3: CASSPTGGEETQYF

D: -
J: TRBJ1-3
V: TRBV11-2
size: -
DNA: TGTGCCAGCAGCCCACGGTTAATCTCTGGAAACACCATATATTTT
CDR3: CASSPRLISGNTIYF

D: -
J: TRBJ2-7
V: TRBV5-1
size: -
DNA: TGCGCCAGCAGCTTGGCCGTAGGAGGGCCAAGCGGCCACGAGCAGTACTTC
CDR3: CASSLAVGGPSGHEQYF

D: -
J: TRBJ1-2
V: TRBV3-1/TRBV3-2
size: -
DNA: TGTGCCAGCAGCCAAGTAGGTGGCAGGGGATATCACTATGGCTACACCTTC
CDR3: CASSQVGGRGYHYGYTF

D: -
J: TRBJ1-2
V: TRBV9
size: -
DNA: TGTGCCAGCAGCGGTATTCCGGGACTCCCTGAAGGCTATGGCTACACCTTC
CDR3: CASSGIPGLPEGYGYTF

D: -
J: TRBJ1-5
V: TRBV2
size: few
DNA: TGTGCCAGCAGTGTCGGCAGGGCTAGCAATCAGCCCCAGCATTTT
CDR3: CASSVGRASNQPQHF

D: -
J: TRBJ2-7
V: TRBV5-4
size: -
DNA: TGTGCCAGCAGCTTGTACGTGGGGAGCTCCTACGAGCAGTACTTC
CDR3: CASSLYVGSSYEQYF

D: -
J: TRBJ2-7
V: TRBV12-3/TRBV12-4
size: -
DNA: TGTGCCACAGGACGCCGGGAGTCCTACGAGCAGTACTTC
CDR3: CATGRRESYEQYF

D: -
J: TRBJ2-7
V: TRBV5-5
size: -
DNA: TGTGCCAGCAGCTTGGTTAGGGGGGGACGCGGTATCTACGAGCAGTACTTC
CDR3: CASSLVRGGRGIYEQYF

D: -
J: TRBJ1-6
V: TRBV19
size: -
DNA: TGTGCCAGTAGCATCTCCAGTGGGCACCTTTCACCCCTCCACTTT
CDR3: CASSISSGHLSPLHF

D: TRBD1
J: TRBJ1-2
V: TRBV11-3
size: -
DNA: TGTGCCAGCAGCTTTGGGACAGGGATAGGCTACACCTTC
CDR3: CASSFGTGIGYTF

D: TRBD1
J: TRBJ1-1
V: TRBV6-2/TRBV6-3
size: -
DNA: TGTGCCAGCAGTTACATAGGGGGCGGAAGCACTGAAGCTTTCTTT
CDR3: CASSYIGGGSTEAFF

D: TRBD1
J: TRBJ1-1
V: TRBV6-2/TRBV6-3
size: -
DNA: TGTGCCAGCAGTCCGGACAGGGGGAACACTGAAGCTTTCTTT
CDR3: CASSPDRGNTEAFF

D: -
J: TRBJ2-5
V: TRBV6-2/TRBV6-3
size: -
DNA: TGTGCCAGCAGTTACGGGGGCTACCAAGAGACCCAGTACTTC
CDR3: CASSYGGYQETQYF

D: -
J: TRBJ1-1
V: TRBV18
size: -
DNA: TGTGCCAGCTCACCGGGGGGAGATGAAGCTTTCTTT
CDR3: CASSPGGDEAFF

D: TRBD1
J: TRBJ1-2
V: TRBV27
size: -
DNA: TGTGCCAGCAGTTTTCAGGGGGCTCGCGATGGCTACACCTTC
CDR3: CASSFQGARDGYTF

D: -
J: TRBJ2-7
V: TRBV11-2
size: -
DNA: TGTGCCAGCAGCCCGGGGAAGTACGAGCAGTACTTC
CDR3: CASSPGKYEQYF

D: TRBD2
J: TRBJ2-4
V: TRBV2
size: -
DNA: TGTGCCAGCAGCCTACTAGCGGGAGGGTTGGACATTCAGTACTTC
CDR3: CASSLLAGGLDIQYF

D: -
J: TRBJ1-2
V: TRBV2
size: -
DNA: TGTGCCAGCAGTGAGACGGGATCCAGGAACTATGGCTACACCTTC
CDR3: CASSETGSRNYGYTF

D: -
J: TRBJ1-2
V: TRBV27
size: -
DNA: TGTGCCAGCAGACCCCTTAGTACGGACTATGGCTACACCTTC
CDR3: CASRPLSTDYGYTF

D: TRBD2
J: TRBJ2-5
V: TRBV10-2
size: -
DNA: TGCGCCAGCACTGATGGACTAGCGGGGTGGGAGACCCAGTACTTC
CDR3: CASTDGLAGWETQYF

D: TRBD1
J: TRBJ2-5
V: TRBV19
size: once
DNA: TGTGCCAGTAGTGGGCTGGGGGACAGCCAAGAGACCCAGTACTTC
CDR3: CASSGLGDSQETQYF

D: TRBD2
J: TRBJ2-1
V: TRBV4-2
size: -
DNA: TGTGCCAGCAGCCAAATACGAGCGGAGGGAGGGCCAAACGAATTATTCTACAATGAGCAGTTCTTC
CDR3: CASSQIRAEGGPNELFYNEQFF

D: -
J: TRBJ1-5
V: TRBV19
size: -
DNA: TGTGCCAGTAGTGGGGGGGCGGAGGGTCAGCCCCAGCATTTT
CDR3: CASSGGAEGQPQHF

D: -
J: TRBJ2-3
V: TRBV6-5
size: -
DNA: TGTGCCAGCAGTTACTCGACCCTAGCTTTCTCAGATACGCAGTATTTT
CDR3: CASSYSTLAFSDTQYF

D: TRBD1
J: TRBJ2-1
V: TRBV15
size: -
DNA: TGTGCCACCAGCAGAGGACAGGGCGCCTACAATGAGCAGTTCTTC
CDR3: CATSRGQGAYNEQFF

D: TRBD1
J: TRBJ1-5
V: TRBV7-8
size: -
DNA: TGTGCCAGCAGCGCCGGACAGGGCTTGGGTCGAGGCAATCAGCCCCAGCATTTT
CDR3: CASSAGQGLGRGNQPQHF

D: -
J: TRBJ1-6
V: TRBV5-1
size: -
DNA: TGCGCCAGCAGCTTGGCCTTCACAGGGACCTTAAATTCACCCCTCCACTTT
CDR3: CASSLAFTGTLNSPLHF